These 25 T cell receptor beta chains came from one sample sequenced in a study of human T cells and chemical hapten exposure. Each CDR3 protein gets one entry after TCRdb re-called the RACE reads with MiXCR. The table lists roughly 120,000 distinct CDR3 sequences, about 13% of them singletons. Described time point: pre-sensitization, week 0. Treatment here: therapeutic diphenylcyclopropenone sensitization with weekly scalp DPC. Sequencing was performed on whole blood, taken in connection with sensitization to the hapten diphenylcyclopropenone (DPC). These receptors originate from a woman aged 18-29 years with alopecia areata. Some clones in this sample may be carry-over from other donors' samples.

CDR3 loop: CASSLGGAGEQYF. In DNA form, the CDR3 reads TGTGCCAGCAGCTTAGGGGGAGCGGGCGAGCAGTACTTC. The chain combines TRBV7-2 with TRBJ2-7, with D perhaps TRBD2 (6 bases). Trimming took 1 base from V and 6 from J, leaving 10 bases between them. CDR1 and CDR2 (germline): SGHTA, FQGNSA. CDR3 length: 13 amino acids. Full variable domain (missing parts from reference TRBV7-2 and TRBJ2-7): GAGVSQSPSNKVTEKGKDVELRCDPISGHTALYWYRQSLGQGLEFLIYFQGNSAPDKSGLPSDRFSAERTGGSVSTLTIQRTQQEDSAVYLCASSLGGAGEQYFGPGTRLTVT.

This clonotype was recorded only once. The chain links TRBV29-1 to TRBJ2-6; D unresolved. This CDR3 has 12 residues. Germline CDR1 and CDR2: SQVTM and ANQGSEA. With 6 bases removed from V and 0 bases from J, the gap between germline ends came to 3 bases. The DNA of the CDR3 is TGCAGCGTCCACTCTGGGGCCAACGTCCTGACTTTC. This sequence encodes CSVHSGANVLTF.

In this sample, this clonotype turned up a few times. The rearrangement uses TRBV28 and TRBJ1-6; no firm D call. Germline V CDR1 and CDR2: MDHEN, SYDVKM. This CDR3 is 13 amino acids long. V was shortened by 6 bases and J by 9 bases, with 12 bases between the two germline ends. CDR3 nucleotide sequence: TGTGCCAGCAGAGAGATATTGAGTTCACCCCTCCACTTT. Residues: CASREILSSPLHF.

The genes are TRBV2 and TRBJ2-3, with D tentatively TRBD2 (6 bases). The CDR3 sequence is 15 residues long. The germline gives CDR1 SNHLY, CDR2 FYNNEI. Trimming removed 5 bases at V and 1 base at J, with 13 bases between. The CDR3 DNA reads TGTGCCAGCAGTACGGAGGGGTTGGGCACAGATACGCAGTATTTT. It codes for CASSTEGLGTDTQYF.

This clonotype was observed a handful of times. This chain links TRBV7-6 with TRBJ2-5, with a tentative D call TRBD2 (5 bases). CDR1 is SGHVS, CDR2 FNYEAQ, per germline. V lost 2 bases, J lost 3 bases, and 10 bases lay in between. The CDR3 has 14 residues. CDR3 residues: CASSLFGEKETQYF. The DNA for the CDR3 is TGTGCCAGCAGCTTATTCGGGGAGAAAGAGACCCAGTACTTC.

This clonotype occurred many times. J is TRBJ2-7 and V is TRBV20-1, with 11 bases identical to TRBD2. Losses at the gene ends were 5 bases for V and 3 bases for J; bases not matched to a gene: 6. The CDR3 sequence is 14 residues long. In germline, CDR1 is DFQATT, CDR2 SNEGSKA (reference sequence). The chain's CDR3 is CSALTSGGFYEQYF. In nucleotides, the CDR3 is TGCAGTGCTTTAACTAGCGGGGGATTCTACGAGCAGTACTTC.

This clonotype was seen many times. The chain links TRBV18 to TRBJ2-2; 8 bases line up with TRBD1. Trimming at V came to 2 bases and at J to 4 bases, leaving 6 bases not matched to a gene. Germline CDR1 and CDR2: KGHSH and LQKENI. The CDR3 has 16 amino acids. The DNA for the CDR3 is TGTGCCAGCTCACCAAAAACAGGGGGAAGCACCGGGGAGCTGTTTTTT. It is translated as CASSPKTGGSTGELFF. Drawing the rest from reference TRBV18 and TRBJ2-2, the complete variable domain is NAGVMQNPRHLVRRRGQEARLRCSPMKGHSHVYWYRQLPEEGLKFMVYLQKENIIDESGMPKERFSAEFPKEGPSILRIQQVVRGDSAAYFCASSPKTGGSTGELFFGEGSRLTVL.

The V call is TRBV7-3, the J call TRBJ2-1; possibly TRBD1 or TRBD2 for D (5 bases each). The CDR3 contains 14 residues. CDR1 SGHTA and CDR2 FQGTGA come from the germline V gene. Trimming pared 4 bases from V and 8 bases from J, leaving 15 bases between. CDR3 in DNA: TGTGCCAGCAGCTGGGACGGGCCCTGGGATGAGCAGTTCTTC. Translation: CASSWDGPWDEQFF. The entire variable domain, with the rest obtained from reference TRBV7-3 and TRBJ2-1, is as follows: GAGVSQTPSNKVTEKGKYVELRCDPISGHTALYWYRQSLGQGPEFLIYFQGTGAADDSGLPNDRFFAVRPEGSVSTLKIQRTERGDSAVYLCASSWDGPWDEQFFGPGTRLTVL.

The chain links TRBV12-3 or TRBV12-4 to TRBJ2-3; D unclear. Trimming removed 2 bases from V and 1 base from J, with 13 bases in between. The CDR3 totals 16 residues. CDR3 sequence (DNA): TGTGCCAGCAGTTTAAGGGCCCAAATACGCACAGATACGCAGTATTTT. Translating it yields CASSLRAQIRTDTQYF.

This clonotype turned up a few times. This chain uses TRBV6-6 with TRBJ1-5, with TRBD1 matching over 9 bases. Unmatched junction bases numbered 8, after V lost 2 bases and J lost 3 bases. The CDR3 loop spans 17 amino acids. CDR1 is MNHNY, CDR2 SVGAGI, per germline (reference sequence). Written as DNA, the CDR3 is TGTGCCAGCAGTTACGAGGCCGGGACAGGGCACAATCAGCCCCAGCATTTT. The encoded protein is CASSYEAGTGHNQPQHF.

This clonotype has only a few counts. The CDR3 DNA reads TGCAGCGTTGAAGATCCCCGAACCGGGGGTGAAGCTTTCTTT. Translated: CSVEDPRTGGEAFF. The gene calls are TRBV29-1 and TRBJ1-1, with D possibly matching TRBD1 (5 bases). The germline gives CDR1 SQVTM, CDR2 ANQGSEA. V was cut by 0 bases and J by 7 bases, with 15 bases left in between. The CDR3 sequence is 14 residues long.

This clonotype was seen ten or more times. This chain connects TRBV6-4 to TRBJ1-2; D remains ambiguous. CDR1 MRHNA and CDR2 SNTAGT come from the germline V gene. The CDR3 contains 12 residues. With 0 bases removed from V and 9 bases from J, the gap between germline ends came to 8 bases. The CDR3 DNA reads as TGTGCCAGCAGTGACTCCGGCAGTAGCTACACCTTC. Encoded protein: CASSDSGSSYTF.

This clonotype has more than one count but fewer than ten. This chain connects TRBV4-3 to TRBJ1-2, with a possible D match to TRBD1 (6 bases). The CDR3 is 13 amino acids. In germline, CDR1 is LGHNA, CDR2 YSLEER. V was clipped by 5 bases and J by 7 bases, with 14 bases between them. The CDR3 spells CASSEIQGTGYTF. CDR3 DNA sequence: TGCGCCAGCAGCGAAATACAGGGAACTGGCTACACCTTC.

The J gene is TRBJ2-2, the V gene TRBV3-1; the match to TRBD2 covers 7 bases. The trim removed 7 bases at V and 4 bases at J, leaving 15 bases unmatched. CDR1 LGHDT and CDR2 YNNKEL come from the germline V gene (reference sequence). The CDR3 loop spans 17 amino acids. Here the CDR3 reads CASITPGLAAATGELFF. The CDR3 DNA is TGTGCCAGCATCACCCCTGGGCTAGCGGCAGCCACCGGGGAGCTGTTTTTT.

V is TRBV27 and J is TRBJ2-7; 7 bases agree with TRBD1. There are 14 residues in the CDR3. V was pared by 8 bases and J by 3 bases, with 10 bases of the junction left unmatched. The V gene's germline CDR1 is MNHEY and CDR2 SMNVEV (reference sequence). The CDR3 here is CASRRETGIYEQYF. CDR3 nucleotides: TGTGCCAGCCGCCGTGAGACAGGGATCTACGAGCAGTACTTC.

This clonotype was observed a handful of times. The genes are TRBV10-3 and TRBJ2-3; 10 bases align to TRBD2. The length of the CDR3 is 13 residues. V lost 8 bases to trimming and J lost 6 bases; unmatched junction nucleotides: 5. Germline CDR1 is ENHRY and CDR2 is SYGVKD. DNA for the CDR3: TGTGCCATCGGTCTAGCGGGGGAGGATACGCAGTATTTT. Translated, it gives CAIGLAGEDTQYF.

This clonotype came up a few times. The chain combines TRBV13 with TRBJ2-2, with 12 bases that match TRBD2. The CDR3 runs 16 residues. The J segment lost 5 bases and the V segment lost 4 bases, leaving 5 bases of the junction unmatched. Per germline, CDR1 PRHDT and CDR2 FYEKMQ (reference sequence). The CDR3 bases are TGTGCCAGCAGCTCCGGACTAGCGGGGACTACCGGGGAGCTGTTTTTT. Translating it yields CASSSGLAGTTGELFF. Full variable domain (missing parts from reference TRBV13 and TRBJ2-2): AAGVIQSPRHLIKEKRETATLKCYPIPRHDTVYWYQQGPGQDPQFLISFYEKMQSDKGSIPDRFSAQQFSDYHSELNMSSLELGDSALYFCASSSGLAGTTGELFFGEGSRLTVL.

This clonotype was seen repeatedly, ten times or more. This chain joins TRBV3-1 and TRBJ2-1, with TRBD2 matching over 8 bases. The CDR3 length is 17 residues. Trimming at V came to 1 base and at J to 0 bases, leaving 5 bases not matched to a gene. Germline CDR1 LGHDT, CDR2 YNNKEL (reference sequence). The CDR3 is CASSQGLAGGSYNEQFF. The CDR3 region has the DNA TGTGCCAGCAGCCAAGGGCTAGCGGGTGGCTCCTACAATGAGCAGTTCTTC.

This clonotype occurred many times. Written as DNA, the CDR3 is TGTGCCAGTCGCACAGGGGGCGAAGACTATGGCTACACCTTC. Translation gives CASRTGGEDYGYTF. V usage is TRBV12-3 or TRBV12-4 and J usage is TRBJ1-2; 9 bases map to TRBD1. The CDR3 spans 14 residues. J gave up 3 bases and V 9 bases, and 8 bases lay outside the gene matches.

The genes are TRBV6-4 and TRBJ2-1; 14 nucleotides agree with TRBD2. The ends lost 0 bases at V and 0 bases at J; junction bases unmatched: 4. Per the germline V gene, CDR1 is MRHNA and CDR2 is SNTAGT. The CDR3 contains 19 residues. The chain's CDR3 is CASSDSTSGGVSSYNEQFF. CDR3 DNA sequence: TGTGCCAGCAGTGACTCGACTAGCGGGGGGGTAAGCTCCTACAATGAGCAGTTCTTC.

The CDR3 protein is CAISEDGNYGYTF. The CDR3 coding sequence is TGTGCCATCAGTGAGGACGGTAACTATGGCTACACCTTC. The V gene is TRBV10-3, the J gene TRBJ1-2; no definite D call. V was cut by 2 bases and J by 1 base, with 5 bases left in between. The germline V gene encodes CDR1 ENHRY and CDR2 SYGVKD. This CDR3 is 13 amino acids long.

This clonotype was seen a few times. This chain uses TRBV19 with TRBJ1-5; D is uncertain. CDR1 and CDR2 from the germline V gene are LNHDA and SQIVND (reference sequence). This CDR3 spans 14 amino acids. V lost 8 bases, J lost 0 bases, and 11 bases lay in between. The CDR3 region has the DNA TGTGCCAGTTGGACCGGTTATAGCAATCAGCCCCAGCATTTT. Its protein is CASWTGYSNQPQHF.

This clonotype was observed many times. J is TRBJ1-1 and V is TRBV4-2, with a tentative D call TRBD1 (6 bases). The CDR3 spans 14 residues. Germline-derived CDR1 and CDR2 are LGHNA and YNFKEQ. The V end was cut by 2 bases, the J end by 5 bases, with 12 bases between. CDR3 protein: CASSQPQGLTEAFF. The CDR3 DNA follows: TGTGCCAGCAGCCAACCCCAGGGGCTAACTGAAGCTTTCTTT.

This chain links TRBV10-3 with TRBJ2-7; D unclear. CDR1 is ENHRY, CDR2 SYGVKD, per germline. V lost 0 bases and J lost 4, with 7 bases in between. This CDR3 has 13 amino acids. The CDR3 is CAISESKGYEQYF. The CDR3 nucleotides read TGTGCCATCAGTGAGTCGAAAGGATACGAGCAGTACTTC.

In its sample, this clonotype was seen many times. The chain uses TRBV2 and TRBJ1-5; 11 bases line up with TRBD1. The CDR3 is made up of 15 amino acids. V shed 6 bases and J 7 bases; nucleotides not matched to a gene: 8. The germline V gene has CDR1 SNHLY and CDR2 FYNNEI. For the CDR3, the DNA is TGTGCCAGCAGGCCCGGACAGGGGGCAAGGCAGCCCCAGCATTTT. Residues: CASRPGQGARQPQHF.